The present TCR beta chain was sequenced within a study of control samples from healthy donors and cancer patients (dated by TCRdb to the early 2020s). The germline V gene supplies CDR1 SGHRS and CDR2 YFSETQ. From cysteine to phenylalanine, the CDR3 is 14 amino acids long. Left in the record is the CDR3 DNA by itself, 42 bases read in frame from the first base. V drops 6 bases and J drops 10 bases, leaving 22 bases in between. Details on this clone: The antigen this receptor binds is unknown. One base away there is no much larger clone; base qualities are not given.

Library construction relied on the immunoSEQ multiplex PCR assay. TCRdb's version of the immuneACCESS table is confined to in-frame rearrangements and falls short of the full clone set. An unresolved V gene accounts for under half of the shortfall where checked; the remainder is of unknown origin. For this sample there are 100,000 to 150,000 clones; roughly 92% appear just once. Of the sample, just under 0.6% falls within the top ten clones. The V and J segments used are TRBV5-1 and TRBJ1-2, with the D gene too uncertain to name. The sequence came from a man older than 75 with head and neck cancer. Input material: PBMCs. In nucleotide form, the sequence is TGCGCCAGCACCGAAGTTACTGGGAGCTTTATCTACACCTTC. This is translated as CASTEVTGSFIYTF.